This T cell receptor beta chain comes out of a study of OX40 agonist ivuxolimab in advanced cancers. Study-wide results and limits: At doses 0.1 to 3.0 mg/kg, CD4+ and CD8+ clones expanded. Among the least clonally expanded were partial responders at 0.1-3.0 mg/kg.

As regards this clone: Its cognate antigen is unknown.

Profiled with immunoSEQ multiplex PCR; TCRdb holds only in-frame clones, not every one. The sample carries tens of thousands of clones, around 87% recorded once. This CDR3 region has 13 residues. Germline-derived CDR1 and CDR2 are MNHEY and SMNVEV (reference sequence). Trimming removed 1 base at V and 7 bases at J, with 10 bases between. The chain carries TRBV27 and TRBJ1-2, with D unclear. The TCR sequence derives from an adult with an advanced solid tumor such as melanoma, head and neck, liver or kidney cancer. Here the sequenced sample was CD4+ or CD8+ T cells sorted from blood, taken in a trial of the OX40 agonist ivuxolimab. This CDR3 is CASSLFYRSGYTF. CDR3 sequence (DNA): TGTGCCAGCAGTTTATTCTACCGATCTGGCTACACCTTC.